These 25 T cell receptor beta chains originate from one sample sequenced in a study of Graves' ophthalmopathy and Graves' hyperthyroidism. Amplification of the TCR beta CDR3 regions used RNA transcripts (as template). A first-round RT-PCR used HTBI primers, followed by a second-round multiplex PCR. TCRdb re-called the multiplex PCR reads with MiXCR, one entry per CDR3 protein. The table shows about 740,000 distinct CDR3 sequences, with 35% to 50% occurring only once. Sequencing was carried out using peripheral blood. The receptor source for this set is an adult man with Graves' ophthalmopathy.

The chain couples TRBV20-1 to TRBJ1-3, with D maybe TRBD1 (6 bases). Germline CDR1 DFQATT, CDR2 SNEGSKA (reference sequence). The CDR3 has 14 amino acids. V was clipped by 5 bases and J by 0 bases, with 11 bases between them. CDR3: CSAPTDSSGNTIYF. The CDR3 coding sequence is TGCAGTGCTCCTACGGACAGCTCTGGAAACACCATATATTTT.

This clonotype was seen ten or more times. This chain links TRBV7-2 with TRBJ2-5; 10 nucleotides align to TRBD2. Germline values: CDR1 SGHTA, CDR2 FQGNSA. The CDR3 has 16 amino acids. J gave up 5 bases and V 4 bases, and 10 bases lay outside the gene matches. CDR3 DNA sequence: TGTGCCAGCAGCTCCGCGGGGCTAGCGGGAGTGGAGACCCAGTACTTC. Encoded protein: CASSSAGLAGVETQYF.

The chain uses TRBV7-8 and TRBJ1-3; D is unclear. Germline V gene data show CDR1 as SGHVS and CDR2 as FQNEAQ. The CDR3 totals 17 residues. The V end lost 2 bases, the J end lost 1 base, and 15 bases lay between the germline ends. In DNA, the CDR3 is TGTGCCAGCAGCTTAAACGGGCCACTCCTGTCTGGAAACACCATATATTTT. This codes for CASSLNGPLLSGNTIYF.

In this sample, this clonotype turned up a few times. The chain recombines TRBV20-1 with TRBJ1-6; TRBD1 is a possible D gene (5 bases). This CDR3 comprises 13 residues. The V end was cut by 6 bases, the J end by 10 bases, with 16 bases between. Germline V gene sequence: CDR1 DFQATT, CDR2 SNEGSKA (reference sequence). CDR3 residues: CSAVGGYGSPLHF. CDR3 sequence (DNA): TGCAGTGCCGTTGGGGGGTATGGGTCACCCCTCCACTTT.

This clonotype was counted between two and nine times. V and J are TRBV29-1 and TRBJ2-5; 8 nucleotides match TRBD1. The CDR3 covers 11 residues. Germline-derived CDR1 and CDR2 are SQVTM and ANQGSEA. Unmatched junction bases numbered 1, after V lost 5 bases and J lost 5 bases. Written as DNA, the CDR3 is TGCAGCGTTACAGGGGGGGAGACCCAGTACTTC. Translated, it gives CSVTGGETQYF.

The chain couples TRBV20-1 to TRBJ1-1; D not resolved. The CDR3 is 14 amino acids. The V and J ends lost 0 bases and 6 bases respectively, with 14 bases between them. From germline, CDR1 is DFQATT and CDR2 SNEGSKA (reference sequence). CDR3 DNA: TGCAGTGCTAGAGAAGGAGGGATTGGCGCTGAAGCTTTCTTT. It translates to CSAREGGIGAEAFF.

Comment on this clonotype: At one of its ends the junction is not consistent with the germline gene, which may arise from a read error. This chain connects TRBV6-2 or TRBV6-3 to TRBJ2-2; D perhaps matches TRBD2 (6 bases). This CDR3 contains 14 residues. CDR1 is MNHEY and CDR2 is SVGEGT in the germline V gene. The CDR3: CASRQGGKRDEQFF. CDR3 in DNA: TGTGCCAGCAGGCAGGGAGGCAAGAGGGATGAGCAGTTTTTT.

This clonotype appeared a few times. The chain joins TRBV9 to TRBJ2-5; D is possibly TRBD2 (5 bases). Germline CDR1 SGDLS, CDR2 YYNGEE. V was cut by 1 base and J by 5 bases, with 12 bases left in between. This CDR3 region has 14 residues. This chain's CDR3 is CASSVKGGDETQYF. CDR3 sequence (DNA): TGTGCCAGCAGCGTAAAAGGAGGTGACGAGACCCAGTACTTC.

The genes are TRBV20-1 and TRBJ1-5; possible D gene TRBD1, 5 bases. The CDR3 contains 14 residues. The germline gives CDR1 DFQATT, CDR2 SNEGSKA (reference sequence). With 0 bases removed from V and 9 bases from J, the gap between germline ends came to 15 bases. This CDR3 is CSARDEGTSWPQHF. The CDR3 DNA sequence: TGCAGTGCTAGAGACGAGGGGACCTCGTGGCCCCAGCATTTT.

Notes on this clonotype: A junction boundary mismatches the germline segment, possibly from a read error. The rearrangement links TRBV6-5 to TRBJ1-6; weak D call: TRBD1 (6 bases). Per the germline V gene, CDR1 is MNHEY and CDR2 is SVGAGI. This CDR3 region has 19 residues. CDR3 residues: CASSRLLGTQGSSNSPLHF. CDR3 DNA sequence: TGTGCCAGCAGCCGTCTACTGGGGACACAGGGCTCCTCTAATTCACCCCTCCACTTT.

As for this clonotype: A much larger clone is a single base away; this may be a read error. V is TRBV10-3 and J is TRBJ1-5; D is perhaps TRBD1 (5 bases). Per germline, CDR1 ENHRY and CDR2 SYGVKD. The CDR3 consists of 15 residues. The CDR3 sequence is CATSEDSGGNQPQHF. The CDR3 DNA is TGTGCCACCAGTGAGGACTCGGGGGGCAATCAGCCCCAGCATTTT.

Concerning this clonotype itself: This may arise from a read error, as a much more abundant clone is one base away. The genes are TRBV10-2 and TRBJ1-2; a possible D gene is TRBD1 (6 bases). V shed 2 bases and J shed 6 bases, with 10 bases lying between them. This CDR3 region has 13 residues. Germline lookup yields CDR1 WSHSY and CDR2 SAAADI. CDR3 coding DNA: TGCGCCAGCAGTGAGACAGGGTGTGATGGCTACACCTTC. This gives the protein CASSETGCDGYTF.

To note about this clonotype: Just one base apart from a much larger clone, this may be a read error. This rearrangement joins TRBV29-1 to TRBJ1-2; D is ambiguous. The CDR3 covers 15 residues. CDR1 is SQVTM and CDR2 is ANQGSEA in the germline V gene. The CDR3 spells CSDEDVLGLDYGYTF. The CDR3 DNA reads as TGCAGCGATGAAGATGTGCTAGGTCTAGACTATGGCTACACCTTC.

This clonotype was detected a few times. The CDR3 DNA is TGTGCCAGGGACAGGGGGCGCGGGGAGCTGTTTTTT. This encodes CARDRGRGELFF. The chain has TRBV25-1 and TRBJ2-2; 11 nucleotides line up with TRBD1. Looked up from germline, CDR1 is MGHDK and CDR2 is SYGVNS. V gave up 9 bases and J gave up 7 bases; unmatched junction bases: 1. This CDR3 spans 12 amino acids. Based on the CDR3 plus reference TRBV25-1 and TRBJ2-2, the full variable domain is EADIYQTPRYLVIGTGKKITLECSQTMGHDKMYWYQQDPGMELHLIHYSYGVNSTEKGDLSSESTVSRIRTEHFPLTLESARPSHTSQYLCARDRGRGELFFGEGSRLTVL.

The genes are TRBV25-1 and TRBJ1-2; no clear D. The CDR3 is 15 residues long. Between the trimmed V and J ends, which lost 0 bases and 8 bases, there was a span of 16 bases. Per germline, CDR1 MGHDK and CDR2 SYGVNS. In DNA, the CDR3 is TGTGCCAGCAGTGAATATCAGCACGGGGAGGGAGGCTACACCTTC. As protein: CASSEYQHGEGGYTF.

This clonotype was recorded at least ten times. The chain joins TRBV7-2 to TRBJ1-4; 8 positions match TRBD1. This CDR3 contains 14 residues. Per the germline V gene, CDR1 is SGHTA and CDR2 is FQGNSA. Trimming cost V 3 bases and J 5 bases; bases outside gene matches: 2. CDR3 in amino acids: CASSFGTGNEKLFF. The CDR3 DNA is TGTGCCAGCAGCTTCGGGACAGGAAATGAAAAACTGTTTTTT.

The V and J genes are TRBV10-3 and TRBJ2-2; D tentatively fits TRBD1 or TRBD2 (5 bases each). The germline V gene encodes CDR1 ENHRY and CDR2 SYGVKD. The CDR3 covers 15 residues. Trimming cost V 6 bases and J 0 bases, with 11 bases left between them. CDR3 nucleotides: TGTGCCATCAGCATGGGACCCACGAACACCGGGGAGCTGTTTTTT. Its translation is CAISMGPTNTGELFF.

This clonotype has ten or more counts. The gene calls are TRBV10-1 and TRBJ1-2, with D perhaps TRBD1 (5 bases). The germline V and J ends were trimmed by 6 bases and 0 bases, with 17 bases remaining between them. This CDR3 spans 16 amino acids. CDR1 and CDR2 (germline): WNHNN, SYGVQD (reference sequence). This chain's CDR3 is CASRAPDSATNYGYTF. For the CDR3, the DNA is TGCGCCAGCAGGGCTCCAGACAGCGCTACTAACTATGGCTACACCTTC.

V usage is TRBV29-1 and J usage is TRBJ2-2; 10 bases map to TRBD1. The V gene's germline CDR1 is SQVTM and CDR2 ANQGSEA. This CDR3 has 14 residues. V trimming: 6 bases; J trimming: 6 bases; junction bases outside the gene matches: 7. CDR3 in DNA: TGCAGCGTCGCATCAGGGACAGGGGCCGGGGAGCTGTTTTTT. Translation gives CSVASGTGAGELFF.

The table lists this clonotype with a count of one. This chain links TRBV10-3 with TRBJ1-1, with 8 bases matching TRBD1. Germline CDR1 reads ENHRY; CDR2 reads SYGVKD. This CDR3 is 14 amino acids long. V trimming: 6 bases; J trimming: 11 bases; junction bases outside the gene matches: 14. This chain's CDR3 is CAISSTQGARGAFF. The CDR3 DNA reads as TGTGCCATCAGCAGTACTCAGGGGGCGCGGGGTGCTTTCTTT.

This clonotype was detected only a few times. V and J are TRBV5-1 and TRBJ2-5; 8 bases match TRBD1. The germline V gene encodes CDR1 SGHRS and CDR2 YFSETQ. The junction had 3 bases not matched to a gene; V was cut back by 0 bases and J by 5 bases. CDR3 length: 14 residues. As DNA, the CDR3 is TGCGCCAGCAGCTTGGGACAGGGGATGGAGACCCAGTACTTC. Translating gives CASSLGQGMETQYF.

This clonotype has a handful of counts. This rearrangement joins TRBV7-9 to TRBJ2-5, with 7 bases matching TRBD1. The length of the CDR3 is 17 residues. Germline CDR1 is SEHNR and CDR2 is FQNEAQ (reference sequence). J gave up 2 bases and V 2 bases, and 11 bases lay outside the gene matches. CDR3 coding DNA: TGTGCCAGCAGCTTAAGAGGGGGCCCCCCGGCTCAAGAGACCCAGTACTTC. The encoded protein is CASSLRGGPPAQETQYF.

On this clonotype itself: This may be a read error, as it is one base from a much larger clone. The rearrangement joins TRBV29-1 to TRBJ2-7, with 9 bases identical to TRBD2. The CDR3 contains 14 residues. In germline, CDR1 is SQVTM, CDR2 ANQGSEA. Here the CDR3 DNA reads TGCAGCGTCCTAAAGGCGGGAGGGATCTACGAGCAGTGCTTC. Protein sequence: CSVLKAGGIYEQCF.

The chain uses TRBV7-2 and TRBJ2-7; 10 bases map to TRBD2. J lost 6 bases, V lost 5 bases, and 7 bases had no gene match. The CDR3 totals 14 residues. Germline CDR1 reads SGHTA; CDR2 reads FQGNSA. The CDR3 region is CASSSSLAGVEQYF. In DNA form, the CDR3 reads TGTGCCAGCAGCAGCAGCCTAGCGGGGGTCGAGCAGTACTTC.

The chain links TRBV24-1 to TRBJ2-7, with 13 bases that match TRBD2. The length of the CDR3 is 15 residues. The germline CDR1 and CDR2 sequences are KGHDR and SFDVKD. V was clipped by 4 bases and J by 3 bases; unmatched bases: 2. Written as DNA, the CDR3 is TGTGCCACCAGTGAAGGACTAGCGGGAGTCTACGAGCAGTACTTC. Translation gives CATSEGLAGVYEQYF.